These 21 T cell receptor beta chains were sequenced from one sample in a study of human thymus T cells. Some clones are missing from TCRdb's copy, which holds only in-frame ones; the method was immunoSEQ multiplex PCR. Of about 44,000 clones in the sample, approximately 95% are singletons; the top ten hold roughly 0.12%. The source material was blood. The receptor source for this set is a boy in the first two years of life with a congenital heart defect but otherwise immunologically healthy.

A single count supports this clone. The chain has TRBV5-1 and TRBJ2-7; D unresolved. Deletions cut 9 bases from V and 7 bases from J, with 11 bases between. This CDR3 is built from 10 residues. The germline CDR1 and CDR2 sequences are SGHRS and YFSETQ. CDR3 amino acids: CANSSGEQYF. CDR3 in DNA: TGCGCCAACTCCTCCGGGGAGCAGTACTTC.

This chain connects TRBV4-1 to TRBJ2-5; no clear D gene. The V end lost 1 base, the J end lost 2 bases, and 5 bases lay between the germline ends. The CDR3 is 13 amino acids. Germline CDR1 MGHRA, CDR2 YSYEKL. The CDR3 DNA sequence: TGCGCCAGCAGCCAAGGGATACAAGAGACCCAGTACTTC. Translated, it gives CASSQGIQETQYF.

The chain employs TRBV9 and TRBJ1-2, with a weak D call TRBD1 (6 bases). Germline V lookup: CDR1 SGDLS, CDR2 YYNGEE. The CDR3 is made up of 16 amino acids. Trimming pared 1 base from V and 8 bases from J, leaving 21 bases between. CDR3 residues: CASSVTPRPGEYGYTF. The CDR3 region has the DNA TGTGCCAGCAGCGTAACTCCCCGGCCAGGGGAATACGGCTACACCTTC.

The rearrangement uses TRBV2 and TRBJ2-7, with TRBD2 identical over 7 bases. Germline CDR1 reads SNHLY; CDR2 reads FYNNEI. V was pared by 3 bases and J by 6 bases, with 2 bases of the junction left unmatched. The CDR3 extends over 12 amino acids. The CDR3 loop reads CASSEWGGEQYF. The CDR3, as DNA: TGTGCCAGCAGTGAGTGGGGGGGCGAGCAGTACTTC.

The chain couples TRBV30 to TRBJ1-1; D gene ambiguous. CDR3 length: 14 residues. V was clipped by 1 base and J by 4 bases, with 13 bases between them. CDR1 and CDR2 from the germline V gene are GTSNPN and SVGIG (reference sequence). In DNA, the CDR3 is TGTGCCTGGAGTGCATTACGGGGATCCACTGAAGCTTTCTTT. Residues: CAWSALRGSTEAFF.

This clone was observed a single time. J is TRBJ1-1 and V is TRBV6-5; 8 bases line up with TRBD1. Losses at the gene ends were 5 bases for V and 8 bases for J; bases not matched to a gene: 13. The CDR3 has 15 amino acids. The germline V gene has CDR1 MNHEY and CDR2 SVGAGI. The CDR3 region is CASSPAGQVAQEAFF. The CDR3 DNA reads as TGTGCCAGCAGTCCCGCGGGACAGGTCGCTCAAGAAGCTTTCTTT.

The chain recombines TRBV5-6 with TRBJ1-1; no clear D gene. V shed 7 bases and J shed 4 bases, with 11 bases lying between them. CDR1 is SGHDT and CDR2 is YYEEEE in the germline V gene. CDR3 length: 12 amino acids. The chain's CDR3 is CASVGWGTEAFF. In DNA form, the CDR3 reads TGTGCCAGCGTGGGGTGGGGCACTGAAGCTTTCTTT. The full variable domain, with the rest looked up from reference TRBV5-6 and TRBJ1-1, is DAGVTQSPTHLIKTRGQQVTLRCSPKSGHDTVSWYQQALGQGPQFIFQYYEEEERQRGNFPDRFSGHQFPNYSSELNVNALLLGDSALYLCASVGWGTEAFFGQGTRLTVV.

This chain's CDR3 is CAWDRANSPLHF. The CDR3, as DNA: TGTGCCTGGGACAGGGCTAATTCACCCCTCCACTTT. The genes are TRBV30 and TRBJ1-6; the match to TRBD1 covers 7 bases. Unmatched junction bases numbered 1, after V lost 5 bases and J lost 6 bases. Per the germline V gene, CDR1 is GTSNPN and CDR2 is SVGIG (reference sequence). The CDR3 consists of 12 residues.

The V call is TRBV7-9, the J call TRBJ2-2, with a weak D call TRBD2 (6 bases). Germline CDR1 is SEHNR and CDR2 is FQNEAQ (reference sequence). V dropped 8 bases and J dropped 2 bases, with 18 bases sitting between them. CDR3 length: 16 residues. CDR3 residues: CASGRGLDFNTGELFF. The CDR3 DNA reads TGTGCCAGCGGGCGGGGCCTCGACTTTAACACCGGGGAGCTGTTTTTT.

This clone has only one observation. V gene TRBV5-1 combines with J gene TRBJ2-1, with 14 bases identical to TRBD2. CDR1 SGHRS and CDR2 YFSETQ come from the germline V gene. V shed 3 bases, J shed 8 bases, and the junction held 4 bases outside the gene matches. The length of the CDR3 is 15 residues. CDR3 bases: TGCGCCAGCAGCTGGGGACTAGCGGGGGTCGATGAGCAGTTCTTC. Its protein is CASSWGLAGVDEQFF.

The J gene is TRBJ2-3, the V gene TRBV7-2; 8 bases match TRBD2. Germline trimming cut 3 bases from V and 4 bases from J; bases unmatched to any gene: 0. Germline values: CDR1 SGHTA, CDR2 FQGNSA. CDR3 length equals 13 residues. The CDR3 coding sequence is TGTGCCAGCAGCTTCGGGGGGGCAGATACGCAGTATTTT. It codes for CASSFGGADTQYF. The full variable domain, with the rest looked up from reference TRBV7-2 and TRBJ2-3, is GAGVSQSPSNKVTEKGKDVELRCDPISGHTALYWYRQSLGQGLEFLIYFQGNSAPDKSGLPSDRFSAERTGGSVSTLTIQRTQQEDSAVYLCASSFGGADTQYFGPGTRLTVL.

The chain joins TRBV5-1 to TRBJ2-6; 8 nucleotides align to TRBD2. Germline CDR1 and CDR2: SGHRS and YFSETQ. The CDR3 runs to 15 residues. The V gene end was trimmed by 4 bases and the J gene end by 1 base; junction bases not matched to a gene: 1. DNA for the CDR3: TGCGCCAGCAGCGCGGGGGGTTCTGGGGCCAACGTCCTGACTTTC. Protein sequence: CASSAGGSGANVLTF.

The rearrangement links TRBV7-2 to TRBJ1-2, with a tentative D call TRBD1 (5 bases). V lost 6 bases and J 12 bases, leaving 11 bases between the germline ends. The CDR3 covers 10 residues. CDR1 and CDR2 (germline): SGHTA, FQGNSA. CDR3 amino acids: CASRGEVDTF. As DNA, the CDR3 is TGTGCCAGCAGGGGGGAGGTTGACACCTTC.

The chain has TRBV10-3 and TRBJ1-2; 7 bases map to TRBD1. The germline V gene has CDR1 ENHRY and CDR2 SYGVKD. After removal of 0 bases from V and 1 base from J, the junction contained 8 bases not matched to a gene. CDR3 size: 17 residues. The CDR3 sequence is CAISESTGADFNYGYTF. Written as DNA, the CDR3 is TGTGCCATCAGTGAGTCTACAGGGGCGGATTTTAACTATGGCTACACCTTC.

V gene TRBV7-2 combines with J gene TRBJ2-7, with D unresolved. Germline V gives CDR1 SGHTA, CDR2 FQGNSA. V was cut by 5 bases and J by 0 bases, with 5 bases left in between. This CDR3 spans 12 amino acids. The CDR3 DNA sequence: TGTGCCAGCAGCCAGAACTCCTACGAGCAGTACTTC. This gives the protein CASSQNSYEQYF.

The chain employs TRBV6-6 and TRBJ2-3, with D perhaps assigned TRBD1 or TRBD2 (5 bases each). Germline assignment: CDR1 MNHNY and CDR2 SVGAGI (reference sequence). Trimming cost V 9 bases and J 2 bases, with 15 bases left between them. The CDR3 sequence is 14 residues long. This CDR3 reads CASSGTSFTDTQYF. The CDR3, as DNA: TGTGCCAGTTCCGGGACGTCATTCACAGATACGCAGTATTTT.

The gene calls are TRBV5-5 and TRBJ2-7; perhaps D is TRBD1 or TRBD2 (6 bases each). The CDR3 has 13 amino acids. With 0 bases removed from V and 6 bases from J, the gap between germline ends came to 10 bases. From germline, CDR1 is SGHKS and CDR2 YYEKEE (reference sequence). The CDR3 here is CASSLAKGGEQYF. The CDR3 bases are TGTGCCAGCAGCTTGGCCAAGGGGGGCGAGCAGTACTTC.

The rearrangement links TRBV5-6 to TRBJ2-7; D uncertain. The CDR3 loop spans 12 amino acids. The V gene lost 4 bases and the J gene lost 4 bases, with 9 bases spanning the gap. Per the germline V gene, CDR1 is SGHDT and CDR2 is YYEEEE. The CDR3, as DNA: TGTGCCAGCAGCCAAACTCCGTACGAGCAGTACTTC. It is translated as CASSQTPYEQYF.

The chain has TRBV9 and TRBJ1-2, with a tentative D call TRBD1 (5 bases). Germline V CDR1 and CDR2: SGDLS, YYNGEE. This CDR3 has 14 amino acids. Trimming cost V 0 bases and J 3 bases, with 9 bases left between them. CDR3 loop: CASSVGLGDYGYTF. As DNA, the CDR3 is TGTGCCAGCAGCGTAGGTTTGGGGGACTATGGCTACACCTTC.

V usage is TRBV7-6 and J usage is TRBJ2-1; D is perhaps TRBD1 (6 bases). The V gene's germline CDR1 is SGHVS and CDR2 FNYEAQ. Trimming took off 5 bases at V and 1 base at J, with 15 bases between the two ends. CDR3 size: 16 residues. The DNA of the CDR3 is TGTGCCAGCAGCCTTCAGGCCAGGGGATCCTACAATGAGCAGTTCTTC. It specifies CASSLQARGSYNEQFF.

The chain carries TRBV10-3 and TRBJ2-2; D is possibly TRBD2 (6 bases). V lost 5 bases and J lost 1, with 14 bases in between. CDR3 size: 16 residues. Germline V gene data show CDR1 as ENHRY and CDR2 as SYGVKD. The CDR3 reads CAISSISGLNTGELFF. The CDR3 DNA reads as TGTGCCATCAGTTCCATAAGCGGGTTGAACACCGGGGAGCTGTTTTTT.